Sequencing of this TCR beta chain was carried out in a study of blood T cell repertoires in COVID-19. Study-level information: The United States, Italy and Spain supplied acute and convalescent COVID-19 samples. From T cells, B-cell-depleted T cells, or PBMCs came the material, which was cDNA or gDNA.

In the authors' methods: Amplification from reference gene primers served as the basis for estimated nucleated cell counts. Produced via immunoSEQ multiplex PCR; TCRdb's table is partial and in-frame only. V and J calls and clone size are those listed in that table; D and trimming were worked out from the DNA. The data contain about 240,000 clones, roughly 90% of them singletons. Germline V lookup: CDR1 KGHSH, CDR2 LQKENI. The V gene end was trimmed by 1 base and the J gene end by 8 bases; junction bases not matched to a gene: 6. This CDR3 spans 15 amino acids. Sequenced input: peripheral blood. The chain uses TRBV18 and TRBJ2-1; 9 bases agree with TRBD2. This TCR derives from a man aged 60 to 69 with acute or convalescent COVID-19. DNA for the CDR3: TGTGCCAGCTCACCACTAGCGGGAGTAGGCGATGAGCAGTTCTTC. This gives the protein CASSPLAGVGDEQFF.